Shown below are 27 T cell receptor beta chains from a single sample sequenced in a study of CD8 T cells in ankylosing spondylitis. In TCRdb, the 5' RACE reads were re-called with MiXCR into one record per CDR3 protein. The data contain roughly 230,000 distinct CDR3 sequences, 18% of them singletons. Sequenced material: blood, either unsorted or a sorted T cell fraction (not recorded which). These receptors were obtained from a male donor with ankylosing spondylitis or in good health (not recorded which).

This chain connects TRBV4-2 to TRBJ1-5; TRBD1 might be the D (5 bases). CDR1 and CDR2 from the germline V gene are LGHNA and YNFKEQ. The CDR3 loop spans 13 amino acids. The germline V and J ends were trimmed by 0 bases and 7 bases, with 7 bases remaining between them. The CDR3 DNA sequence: TGTGCCAGCAGCCAAGAAAGGGGACAGCCCCAGCATTTT. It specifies CASSQERGQPQHF.

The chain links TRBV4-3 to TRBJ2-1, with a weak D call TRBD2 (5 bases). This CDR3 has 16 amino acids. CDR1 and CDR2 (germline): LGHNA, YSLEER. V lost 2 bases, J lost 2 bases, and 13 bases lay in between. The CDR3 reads CASSQSRSGTYNEQFF. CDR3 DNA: TGCGCCAGCAGCCAATCTCGGAGCGGAACCTACAATGAGCAGTTCTTC.

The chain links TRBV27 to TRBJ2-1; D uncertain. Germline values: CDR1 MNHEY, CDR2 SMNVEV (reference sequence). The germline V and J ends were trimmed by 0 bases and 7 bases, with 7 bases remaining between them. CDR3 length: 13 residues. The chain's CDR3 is CASSLSGKNEQFF. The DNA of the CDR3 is TGTGCCAGCAGTTTATCAGGGAAGAATGAGCAGTTCTTC.

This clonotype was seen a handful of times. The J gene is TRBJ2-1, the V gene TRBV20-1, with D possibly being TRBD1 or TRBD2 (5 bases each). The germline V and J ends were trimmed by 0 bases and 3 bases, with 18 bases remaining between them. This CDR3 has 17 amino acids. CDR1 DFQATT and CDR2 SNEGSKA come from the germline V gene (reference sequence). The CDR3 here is CSARDQGDVYIYNEQFF. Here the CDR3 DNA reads TGCAGTGCTAGAGATCAAGGGGACGTATACATCTACAATGAGCAGTTCTTC.

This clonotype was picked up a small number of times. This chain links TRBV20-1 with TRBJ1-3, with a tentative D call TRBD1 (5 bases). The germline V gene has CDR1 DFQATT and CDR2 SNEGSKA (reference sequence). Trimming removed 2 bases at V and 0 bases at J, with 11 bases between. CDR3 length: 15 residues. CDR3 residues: CSARPSGYSGNTIYF. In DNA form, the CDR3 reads TGCAGTGCTAGACCCTCAGGGTACTCTGGAAACACCATATATTTT.

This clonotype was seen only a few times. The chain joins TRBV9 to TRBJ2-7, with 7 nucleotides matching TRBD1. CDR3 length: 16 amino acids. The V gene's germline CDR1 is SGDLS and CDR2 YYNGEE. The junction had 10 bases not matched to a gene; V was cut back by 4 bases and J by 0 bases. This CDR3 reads CASSPLRGQSSYEQYF. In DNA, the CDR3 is TGTGCCAGCAGCCCCCTCCGGGGACAGAGCTCCTACGAGCAGTACTTC.

This chain's CDR3 is CSVRAGDSYEQYF. The CDR3 region has the DNA TGCAGCGTTAGAGCGGGAGATTCCTACGAGCAGTACTTC. This rearrangement joins TRBV29-1 to TRBJ2-7; TRBD2 aligns across 8 bases. Unmatched junction bases numbered 4, after V lost 5 bases and J lost 1 base. The CDR3 covers 13 residues. Germline loops: CDR1 SQVTM, CDR2 ANQGSEA.

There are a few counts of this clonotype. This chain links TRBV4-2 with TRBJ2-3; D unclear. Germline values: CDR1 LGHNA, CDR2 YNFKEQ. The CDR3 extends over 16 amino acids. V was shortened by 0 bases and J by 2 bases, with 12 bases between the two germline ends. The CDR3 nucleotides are TGTGCCAGCAGCCAAGAAATAATCCAAAACACAGATACGCAGTATTTT. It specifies CASSQEIIQNTDTQYF.

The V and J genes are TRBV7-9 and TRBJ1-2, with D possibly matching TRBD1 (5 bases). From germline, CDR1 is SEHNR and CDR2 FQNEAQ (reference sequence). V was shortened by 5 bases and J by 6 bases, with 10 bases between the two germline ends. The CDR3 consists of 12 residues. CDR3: CASSRQINGYTF. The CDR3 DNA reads TGTGCCAGCAGCCGACAGATTAATGGCTACACCTTC.

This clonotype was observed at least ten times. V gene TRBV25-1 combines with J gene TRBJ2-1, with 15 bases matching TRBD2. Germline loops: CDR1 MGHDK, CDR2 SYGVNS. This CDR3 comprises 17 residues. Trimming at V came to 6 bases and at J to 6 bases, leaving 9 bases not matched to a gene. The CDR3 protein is CASSDGLAGGPSNEQFF. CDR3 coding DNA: TGTGCCAGCAGCGATGGACTAGCGGGAGGGCCATCCAATGAGCAGTTCTTC.

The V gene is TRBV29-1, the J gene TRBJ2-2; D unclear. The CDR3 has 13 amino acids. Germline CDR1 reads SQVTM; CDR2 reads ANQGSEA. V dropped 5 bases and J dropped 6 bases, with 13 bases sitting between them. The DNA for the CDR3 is TGCAGCGTTACTTTTCGAACCTCCGGGGAGCTGTTTTTT. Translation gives CSVTFRTSGELFF.

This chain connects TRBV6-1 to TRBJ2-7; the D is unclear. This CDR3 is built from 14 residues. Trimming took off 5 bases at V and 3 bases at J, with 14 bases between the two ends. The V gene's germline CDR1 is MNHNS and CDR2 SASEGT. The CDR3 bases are TGTGCCAGCAGTCCTGTAAAGCAGAGCTACGAGCAGTACTTC. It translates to CASSPVKQSYEQYF.

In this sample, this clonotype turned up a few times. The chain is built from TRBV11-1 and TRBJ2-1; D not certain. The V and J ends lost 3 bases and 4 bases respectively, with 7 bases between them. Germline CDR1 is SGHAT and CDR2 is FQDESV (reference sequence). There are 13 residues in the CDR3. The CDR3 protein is CASSFVEYNEQFF. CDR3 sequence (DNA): TGTGCCAGCAGCTTCGTAGAATACAATGAGCAGTTCTTC.

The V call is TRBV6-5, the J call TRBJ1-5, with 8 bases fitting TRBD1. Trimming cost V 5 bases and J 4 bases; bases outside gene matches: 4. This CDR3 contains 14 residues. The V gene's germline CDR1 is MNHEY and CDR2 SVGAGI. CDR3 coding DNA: TGTGCCAGCAGTAACAGGGGGGGGAATCAGCCCCAGCATTTT. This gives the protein CASSNRGGNQPQHF.

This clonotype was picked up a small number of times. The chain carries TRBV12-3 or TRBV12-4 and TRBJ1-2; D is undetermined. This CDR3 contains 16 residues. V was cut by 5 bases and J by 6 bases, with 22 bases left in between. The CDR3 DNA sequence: TGTGCCAGCAGTCCCCAGGTGGGCAGCCCCCTTGATGGCTACACCTTC. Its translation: CASSPQVGSPLDGYTF.

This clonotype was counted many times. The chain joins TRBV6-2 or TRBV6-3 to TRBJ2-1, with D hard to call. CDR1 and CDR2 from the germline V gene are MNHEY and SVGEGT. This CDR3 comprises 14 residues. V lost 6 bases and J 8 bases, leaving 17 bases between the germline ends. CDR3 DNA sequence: TGTGCCAGCAGCCTGAACCCACTGGTGGATGAGCAGTTCTTC. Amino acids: CASSLNPLVDEQFF.

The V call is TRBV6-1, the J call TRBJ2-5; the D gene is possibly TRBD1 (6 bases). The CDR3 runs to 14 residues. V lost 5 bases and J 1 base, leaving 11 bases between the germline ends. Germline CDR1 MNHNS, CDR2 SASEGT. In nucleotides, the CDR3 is TGTGCCAGCAGTCAGGGGACCTTCCAAGAGACCCAGTACTTC. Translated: CASSQGTFQETQYF.

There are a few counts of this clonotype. The chain's CDR3 is CASSYWAENTEAFF. The CDR3 coding sequence is TGTGCCAGCAGTTACTGGGCGGAAAACACTGAAGCTTTCTTT. V gene TRBV6-5 combines with J gene TRBJ1-1; no clear D. Deletions cut 1 base from V and 2 bases from J, with 8 bases between. The V gene's germline CDR1 is MNHEY and CDR2 SVGAGI. The CDR3 is 14 residues long.

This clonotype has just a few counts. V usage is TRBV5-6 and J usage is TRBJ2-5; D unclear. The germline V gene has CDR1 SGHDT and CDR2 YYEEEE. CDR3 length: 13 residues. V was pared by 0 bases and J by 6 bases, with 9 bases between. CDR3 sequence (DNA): TGTGCCAGCAGCTTGGAAGCCCCCAAGACCCAGTACTTC. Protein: CASSLEAPKTQYF.

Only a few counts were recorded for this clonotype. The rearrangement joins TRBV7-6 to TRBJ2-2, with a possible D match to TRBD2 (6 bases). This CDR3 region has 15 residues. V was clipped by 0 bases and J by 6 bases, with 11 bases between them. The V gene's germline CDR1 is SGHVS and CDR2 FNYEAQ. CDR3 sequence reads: CASSLAPEGPGELFF. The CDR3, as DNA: TGTGCCAGCAGCTTAGCGCCGGAGGGACCCGGGGAGCTGTTTTTT.

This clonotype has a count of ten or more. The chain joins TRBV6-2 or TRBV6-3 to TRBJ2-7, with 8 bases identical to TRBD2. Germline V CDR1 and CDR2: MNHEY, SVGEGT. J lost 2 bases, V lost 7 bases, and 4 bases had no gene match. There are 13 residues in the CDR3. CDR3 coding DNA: TGTGCCAGCACCACGGGACTAGCCTACGAGCAGTACTTC. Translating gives CASTTGLAYEQYF.

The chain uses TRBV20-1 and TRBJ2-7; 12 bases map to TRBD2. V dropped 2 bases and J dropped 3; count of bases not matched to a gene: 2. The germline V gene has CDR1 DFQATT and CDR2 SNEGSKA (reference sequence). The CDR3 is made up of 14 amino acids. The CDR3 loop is CSARLAGGLYEQYF. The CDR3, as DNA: TGCAGTGCTAGACTAGCGGGAGGGCTCTACGAGCAGTACTTC.

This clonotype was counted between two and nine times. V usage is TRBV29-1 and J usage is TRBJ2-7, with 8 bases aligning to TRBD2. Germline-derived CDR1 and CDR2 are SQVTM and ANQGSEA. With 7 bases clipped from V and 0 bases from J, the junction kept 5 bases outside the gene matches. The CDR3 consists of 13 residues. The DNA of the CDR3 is TGCAGCGGTCGACTAGCGAACTCCTACGAGCAGTACTTC. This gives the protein CSGRLANSYEQYF.

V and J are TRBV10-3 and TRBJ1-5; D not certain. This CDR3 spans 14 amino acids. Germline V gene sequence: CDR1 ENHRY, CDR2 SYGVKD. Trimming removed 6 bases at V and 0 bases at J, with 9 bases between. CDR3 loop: CAIRFTLSNQPQHF. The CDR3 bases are TGTGCCATCAGGTTTACACTTAGCAATCAGCCCCAGCATTTT.

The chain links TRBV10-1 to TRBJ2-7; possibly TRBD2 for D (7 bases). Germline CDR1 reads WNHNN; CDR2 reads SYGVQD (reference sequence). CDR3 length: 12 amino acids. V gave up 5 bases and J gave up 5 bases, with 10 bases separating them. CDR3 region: CASSRGANEQYF. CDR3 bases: TGCGCCAGCAGTCGGGGGGCAAACGAGCAGTACTTC.

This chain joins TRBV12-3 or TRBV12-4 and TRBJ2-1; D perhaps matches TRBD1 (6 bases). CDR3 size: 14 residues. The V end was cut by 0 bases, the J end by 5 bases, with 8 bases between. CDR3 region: CASSLATGNNEQFF. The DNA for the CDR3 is TGTGCCAGCAGTTTAGCGACAGGAAACAATGAGCAGTTCTTC.

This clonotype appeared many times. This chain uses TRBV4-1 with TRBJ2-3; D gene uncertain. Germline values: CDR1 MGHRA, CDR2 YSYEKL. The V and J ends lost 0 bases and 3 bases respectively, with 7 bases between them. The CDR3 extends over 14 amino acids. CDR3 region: CASSQDAGTDTQYF. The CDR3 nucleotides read TGCGCCAGCAGCCAAGACGCAGGTACAGATACGCAGTATTTT.